These 8 T cell receptor beta chains were sequenced from one sample in a study of blood T cell repertoires in COVID-19. Data came from immunoSEQ multiplex PCR; TCRdb stores just in-frame clones and leaves some out. This repertoire shows roughly 80,000 clones, about 83% found once; its top ten account for around 5%. The sequenced sample was peripheral blood. These receptors were taken from a woman older than 75 with active or convalescent COVID-19.

DNA for the CDR3: TGTGCCAGCACCGAGCGGGGGGCCGGGACGAATGAGCAGTTCTTC. It is translated as CASTERGAGTNEQFF. The chain couples TRBV27 to TRBJ2-1, with 9 bases aligning to TRBD2. The CDR3 consists of 15 residues. V lost 7 bases, J lost 7 bases, and 11 bases stayed unmatched. Germline V CDR1 and CDR2: MNHEY, SMNVEV (reference sequence).

This rearrangement joins TRBV9 to TRBJ2-6; D may be TRBD2 (6 bases). The CDR3 loop spans 17 amino acids. Trimming removed 4 bases at V and 0 bases at J, with 14 bases between. CDR1 and CDR2 (germline): SGDLS, YYNGEE. CDR3 protein: CASSPQGLYSGANVLTF. The CDR3 DNA follows: TGTGCCAGCAGCCCCCAGGGACTCTACTCTGGGGCCAACGTCCTGACTTTC.

This sequence joins TRBV9 and TRBJ2-3; 8 bases agree with TRBD1. V gave up 3 bases and J gave up 9 bases; unmatched junction bases: 6. CDR1 is SGDLS, CDR2 YYNGEE, per germline. The CDR3 is 13 residues long. CDR3 region: CASSETGVATQYF. In nucleotides, the CDR3 is TGTGCCAGCAGCGAGACAGGGGTCGCAACGCAGTATTTT. Filled out from reference TRBV9 and TRBJ2-3, the complete variable domain reads DSGVTQTPKHLITATGQRVTLRCSPRSGDLSVYWYQQSLDQGLQFLIQYYNGEERAKGNILERFSAQQFPDLHSELNLSSLELGDSALYFCASSETGVATQYFGPGTRLTVL.

The chain has TRBV19 and TRBJ1-2, with a possible D match to TRBD1 (5 bases). The CDR3 has 13 amino acids. V shed 3 bases and J shed 10 bases, with 15 bases lying between them. The germline V gene encodes CDR1 LNHDA and CDR2 SQIVND (reference sequence). The CDR3 DNA reads TGTGCCAGTAGTATGGTAAGACAGCGTGACTACACCTTC. This sequence encodes CASSMVRQRDYTF.

The J gene is TRBJ2-7, the V gene TRBV27, with TRBD2 identical over 13 bases. The CDR3 loop spans 13 amino acids. V lost 6 bases, J lost 6 bases, and 2 bases stayed unmatched. The germline gives CDR1 MNHEY, CDR2 SMNVEV (reference sequence). The CDR3 nucleotides read TGTGCCAGCAGACTAGCGGGAGGGCCCGAGCAGTACTTC. This sequence encodes CASRLAGGPEQYF.

The chain combines TRBV7-6 with TRBJ2-1; 8 positions match TRBD2. After removal of 5 bases from V and 5 bases from J, the junction contained 14 bases not matched to a gene. Germline CDR1 is SGHVS and CDR2 is FNYEAQ. There are 17 residues in the CDR3. Here the CDR3 reads CASSPRAGTRGNNEQFF. The DNA for the CDR3 is TGTGCCAGCAGCCCGCGAGCCGGGACTAGAGGGAACAATGAGCAGTTCTTC.

This clone was recorded once. The V gene is TRBV7-9, the J gene TRBJ1-2; D is undetermined. The CDR3 totals 13 residues. CDR1 and CDR2 (germline): SEHNR, FQNEAQ (reference sequence). Trimming pared 2 bases from V and 8 bases from J, leaving 12 bases between. CDR3 protein: CASSLQAVSGYTF. CDR3 coding DNA: TGTGCCAGCAGCTTACAAGCGGTCAGCGGCTACACCTTC.

The rearrangement joins TRBV27 to TRBJ2-7; TRBD2 is a possible D gene (6 bases). There are 13 residues in the CDR3. The germline gives CDR1 MNHEY, CDR2 SMNVEV (reference sequence). Between the trimmed V and J ends, which lost 6 bases and 3 bases, there was a span of 12 bases. This CDR3 reads CASRAWRDYEQYF. The CDR3, as DNA: TGTGCCAGCAGGGCCTGGAGGGACTACGAGCAGTACTTC.